Presented here are 30 T cell receptor beta chains from one specimen sequenced in a study of CD8 T cells in Susac syndrome. cDNA came from roughly 0.5 to 1 ug RNA primed by random hexamers. TCRdb reprocessed the immunoSEQ multiplex PCR reads via MiXCR and lists one record per CDR3 protein. The data show tens of thousands of distinct CDR3 sequences, with around 93% seen just once and about 0.14% held by the top ten. The sequenced sample was CD4+ T cells from PBMCs. The receptors here all came from a human donor with Susac syndrome.

V gene TRBV28 combines with J gene TRBJ1-6; no clear D. This CDR3 comprises 13 residues. Trimming took off 7 bases at V and 2 bases at J, with 6 bases between the two ends. Germline CDR1 is MDHEN and CDR2 is SYDVKM. CDR3 nucleotides: TGTGCCAGCATGTCCACCTATAATTCACCCCTCCACTTT. As protein: CASMSTYNSPLHF.

V is TRBV6-5 and J is TRBJ1-1, with D possibly being TRBD1 (5 bases). Trimming stripped 4 bases from V and 5 bases from J, with 11 bases between. The germline gives CDR1 MNHEY, CDR2 SVGAGI. The CDR3 runs 13 residues. The CDR3 spells CASSLRSGTEAFF. The DNA of the CDR3 is TGTGCCAGCAGTTTACGATCAGGGACTGAAGCTTTCTTT.

The chain links TRBV19 to TRBJ2-3; D uncertain. The CDR3 sequence is 12 residues long. Germline V gives CDR1 LNHDA, CDR2 SQIVND (reference sequence). The V end lost 5 bases, the J end lost 1 base, and 4 bases lay between the germline ends. The CDR3 is CASSLRTDTQYF. In DNA form, the CDR3 reads TGTGCCAGTAGTCTCCGCACAGATACGCAGTATTTT.

This sequence joins TRBV5-1 and TRBJ2-7; TRBD1 agrees at 8 bases. The CDR3 length is 16 residues. Losses at the gene ends were 0 bases for V and 1 base for J; bases not matched to a gene: 6. In germline, CDR1 is SGHRS, CDR2 YFSETQ. The CDR3 loop reads CASSLGDRSYSYEQYF. CDR3 sequence (DNA): TGCGCCAGCAGCTTGGGGGACAGGTCCTATTCCTACGAGCAGTACTTC. Looking up the rest from reference TRBV5-1 and TRBJ2-7 gives the full variable domain: KAGVTQTPRYLIKTRGQQVTLSCSPISGHRSVSWYQQTPGQGLQFLFEYFSETQRNKGNFPGRFSGRQFSNSRSEMNVSTLELGDSALYLCASSLGDRSYSYEQYFGPGTRLTVT.

The rearrangement uses TRBV6-2 or TRBV6-3 and TRBJ2-5; 8 bases are shared with TRBD1. Trimming took 6 bases from V and 4 from J; bases not matched to a gene: 7. This CDR3 has 14 residues. The V gene's germline CDR1 is MNHEY and CDR2 SVGEGT. The CDR3 nucleotides read TGTGCCAGCAGGCGCACAGGGGGAGGAGAGACCCAGTACTTC. Translating it yields CASRRTGGGETQYF.

This clonotype appeared a single time. The chain combines TRBV21-1 with TRBJ1-5; the tabulated D call, TRBD1, remains unverified against the DNA. TRBV21-1 is annotated as a pseudogene. The CDR3 sequence is 17 residues long. The CDR3 is CASSKRLDRRWNQPQHF. CDR3 bases: TGTGCCAGCAGCAAACGATTAGACAGGAGATGGAATCAGCCCCAGCATTTT.

The genes are TRBV18 and TRBJ1-1; TRBD1 might be the D (6 bases). Trimming removed 3 bases at V and 1 base at J, with 9 bases between. Germline CDR1 and CDR2: KGHSH and LQKENI. There are 14 residues in the CDR3. The CDR3: CASSPDRSNTEAFF. The CDR3 bases are TGTGCCAGCTCACCGGACAGATCGAACACTGAAGCTTTCTTT.

The genes are TRBV5-4 and TRBJ2-5; D uncertain. The V and J ends lost 3 bases and 4 bases respectively, with 10 bases between them. The CDR3 runs to 13 residues. Germline V gives CDR1 SGHNT, CDR2 YYREEE (reference sequence). CDR3 amino acids: CASSSDRAETQYF. The CDR3 DNA follows: TGTGCCAGCAGCTCGGACCGGGCAGAGACCCAGTACTTC.

In DNA form, the CDR3 reads TGTGCCAGACAGGGCGAAGGGGCCGGGGAGCTGTTTTTT. This codes for CARQGEGAGELFF. J is TRBJ2-2 and V is TRBV7-9; weak D call: TRBD1 (6 bases). The CDR3 contains 13 residues. With 9 bases removed from V and 6 bases from J, the gap between germline ends came to 14 bases. Germline V gene lookup returns CDR1 SEHNR and CDR2 FQNEAQ (reference sequence).

The chain carries TRBV5-1 and TRBJ2-3, with D maybe TRBD2 (6 bases). V lost 4 bases and J lost 2, with 14 bases in between. Germline V gene lookup returns CDR1 SGHRS and CDR2 YFSETQ. The CDR3 totals 15 residues. CDR3 sequence reads: CASSLWGDFTDTQYF. The CDR3 nucleotides read TGCGCCAGCAGCCTTTGGGGGGATTTCACAGATACGCAGTATTTT.

The CDR3 DNA is TGTGCCAGTCGAACGACAGTTTCACCCCTCCACTTT. Protein: CASRTTVSPLHF. The rearrangement joins TRBV19 to TRBJ1-6; weak D call: TRBD1 (5 bases). V was trimmed by 8 bases and J by 9 bases, leaving 11 bases between them. Germline V CDR1 and CDR2: LNHDA, SQIVND (reference sequence). The CDR3 spans 12 residues. The complete variable domain, with remaining parts taken from reference TRBV19 and TRBJ1-6, reads DGGITQSPKYLFRKEGQNVTLSCEQNLNHDAMYWYRQDPGQGLRLIYYSQIVNDFQKGDIAEGYSVSREKKESFPLTVTSAQKNPTAFYLCASRTTVSPLHFGNGTRLTVT.

The genes are TRBV7-2 and TRBJ1-5; TRBD1 is a possible D gene (5 bases). Per germline, CDR1 SGHTA and CDR2 FQGNSA. The CDR3 loop spans 14 amino acids. V dropped 5 bases and J dropped 4 bases, with 12 bases sitting between them. The CDR3 DNA follows: TGTGCCAGCAGCCCACGCGGGGGAAATCAGCCCCAGCATTTT. Translating gives CASSPRGGNQPQHF.

The J gene is TRBJ2-7, the V gene TRBV6-5; D possibly corresponds to TRBD1 (6 bases). The germline gives CDR1 MNHEY, CDR2 SVGAGI. There are 16 residues in the CDR3. The V gene lost 2 bases and the J gene lost 1 base, with 15 bases spanning the gap. CDR3 nucleotide sequence: TGTGCCAGCAGTTACGCGGACAGTATTGTTTCCTACGAGCAGTACTTC. Its translation is CASSYADSIVSYEQYF.

The chain is built from TRBV7-9 and TRBJ1-3; 7 bases map to TRBD1. Per germline, CDR1 SEHNR and CDR2 FQNEAQ (reference sequence). This CDR3 region has 17 residues. V lost 1 base and J lost 4; bases outside the gene matches: 10. The CDR3 DNA reads as TGTGCCAGCAGCTTAGGGGGAGCGACAGGGAGAGGAAACACCATATATTTT. The encoded protein is CASSLGGATGRGNTIYF.

The gene calls are TRBV5-1 and TRBJ1-2; 9 bases line up with TRBD1. V was pared by 0 bases and J by 7 bases, with 4 bases of the junction left unmatched. The germline V gene encodes CDR1 SGHRS and CDR2 YFSETQ. The CDR3 length is 14 residues. The CDR3 reads CASSLDRGLFGYTF. CDR3 nucleotides: TGCGCCAGCAGCTTGGACAGGGGGCTATTTGGCTACACCTTC.

V and J are TRBV29-1 and TRBJ2-3, with D possibly being TRBD1 or TRBD2 (5 bases each). This CDR3 comprises 13 residues. CDR1 SQVTM and CDR2 ANQGSEA come from the germline V gene. With 4 bases removed from V and 0 bases from J, the gap between germline ends came to 8 bases. Here the CDR3 reads CSVVGTSTDTQYF. For the CDR3, the DNA is TGCAGCGTTGTAGGGACCAGCACAGATACGCAGTATTTT.

V gene TRBV11-1 combines with J gene TRBJ1-1; 9 nucleotides agree with TRBD1. The V segment lost 5 bases and the J segment 6 bases; nucleotides outside the gene matches: 13. The CDR3 is made up of 16 amino acids. CDR1 and CDR2 (germline): SGHAT, FQDESV (reference sequence). The chain's CDR3 is CASSQRTGGEFAEAFF. In DNA, the CDR3 is TGTGCCAGCAGCCAGAGAACAGGGGGCGAATTCGCTGAAGCTTTCTTT. Full variable domain (outside the CDR3, taken from reference TRBV11-1 and TRBJ1-1): EAEVAQSPRYKITEKSQAVAFWCDPISGHATLYWYRQILGQGPELLVQFQDESVVDDSQLPKDRFSAERLKGVDSTLKIQPAELGDSAMYLCASSQRTGGEFAEAFFGQGTRLTVV.

The J gene is TRBJ1-2, the V gene TRBV7-2; TRBD1 is a possible D gene (5 bases). Germline V gives CDR1 SGHTA, CDR2 FQGNSA. The CDR3 sequence is 13 residues long. V lost 3 bases to trimming and J lost 8 bases, with 13 bases between them. The CDR3 nucleotides are TGTGCCAGCAGCTTGTCAGGGTTTCGCGGCTACACCTTC. It is translated as CASSLSGFRGYTF.

The chain links TRBV7-3 to TRBJ2-2; 10 bases map to TRBD1. Trimming at V came to 5 bases and at J to 6 bases, leaving 6 bases not matched to a gene. The CDR3 consists of 15 residues. Germline-derived CDR1 and CDR2 are SGHTA and FQGTGA. This CDR3 is CASSRTGGLAGELFF. The CDR3 region has the DNA TGTGCCAGCAGCCGGACAGGGGGATTGGCCGGGGAGCTGTTTTTT.

The chain employs TRBV7-9 and TRBJ1-5; D is possibly TRBD1 (5 bases). CDR3 length: 14 amino acids. Germline V gene lookup returns CDR1 SEHNR and CDR2 FQNEAQ (reference sequence). The V end lost 4 bases, the J end lost 0 bases, and 7 bases lay between the germline ends. CDR3 sequence (DNA): TGTGCCAGCAGCTCGACAGCTAGCAATCAGCCCCAGCATTTT. This translates into CASSSTASNQPQHF.

V gene TRBV7-2 combines with J gene TRBJ2-7, with 7 bases matching TRBD1. The V gene end was trimmed by 4 bases and the J gene end by 5 bases; junction bases not matched to a gene: 8. Per the germline V gene, CDR1 is SGHTA and CDR2 is FQGNSA. CDR3 size: 14 residues. CDR3 sequence (DNA): TGTGCCAGCAGCTATAACAGGGGTATCGACGAGCAGTACTTC. Encoded protein: CASSYNRGIDEQYF.

This chain connects TRBV5-1 to TRBJ2-5, with 11 bases that match TRBD2. J was trimmed by 2 bases and V by 4 bases; bases with no gene match: 4. The CDR3 spans 15 residues. Germline V CDR1 and CDR2: SGHRS, YFSETQ. The CDR3 DNA reads TGCGCCAGCAGCCCGGGACTAGCGGTTCAAGAGACCCAGTACTTC. Its translation is CASSPGLAVQETQYF.

This rearrangement joins TRBV28 to TRBJ2-7; TRBD2 matches 7 bases. The trim removed 6 bases at V and 0 bases at J, leaving 8 bases unmatched. The CDR3 has 15 amino acids. Germline V lookup: CDR1 MDHEN, CDR2 SYDVKM. The CDR3 nucleotides are TGTGCCAGCAGCCCGGACTTAGCGGGCTCCTACGAGCAGTACTTC. Protein sequence: CASSPDLAGSYEQYF. The full variable domain, rest sourced from reference TRBV28 and TRBJ2-7, is DVKVTQSSRYLVKRTGEKVFLECVQDMDHENMFWYRQDPGLGLRLIYFSYDVKMKEKGDIPEGYSVSREKKERFSLILESASTNQTSMYLCASSPDLAGSYEQYFGPGTRLTVT.

CDR3 sequence: CASSIKHGAGARGHHNEQFF. The CDR3 bases are TGTGCCAGCAGCATAAAGCATGGCGCCGGGGCAAGGGGTCACCACAATGAGCAGTTCTTC. The gene calls are TRBV7-8 and TRBJ2-1; possibly TRBD1 or TRBD2 for D (5 bases each). The germline gives CDR1 SGHVS, CDR2 FQNEAQ. V was clipped by 5 bases and J by 5 bases, with 31 bases between them. This CDR3 is 20 amino acids long.

V and J are TRBV11-2 and TRBJ1-2; TRBD1 aligns across 7 bases. The CDR3 runs 17 residues. Looked up from germline, CDR1 is SGHAT and CDR2 is FQNNGV. V lost 5 bases to trimming and J lost 5 bases; unmatched junction nucleotides: 17. CDR3 region: CASSPQGGSYSVYGYTF. CDR3 sequence (DNA): TGTGCCAGCAGCCCCCAAGGGGGCAGTTATTCCGTATATGGCTACACCTTC.

This chain's CDR3 is CSASGRGEQYF. The CDR3 nucleotides are TGCAGTGCTAGTGGGAGGGGCGAGCAGTACTTC. The V and J genes are TRBV20-1 and TRBJ2-7, with 7 positions matching TRBD2. J was trimmed by 6 bases and V by 3 bases; bases with no gene match: 2. Germline CDR1 reads DFQATT; CDR2 reads SNEGSKA (reference sequence). This CDR3 comprises 11 residues.

V and J are TRBV7-2 and TRBJ1-5; D may be TRBD1 (5 bases). V was cut by 0 bases and J by 2 bases, with 11 bases left in between. This CDR3 region has 16 residues. CDR1 SGHTA and CDR2 FQGNSA come from the germline V gene. CDR3 DNA sequence: TGTGCCAGCAGCTTAGCAGGGGAAGTAGGCAATCAGCCCCAGCATTTT. As protein: CASSLAGEVGNQPQHF. Full variable domain (outside the CDR3, taken from reference TRBV7-2 and TRBJ1-5): GAGVSQSPSNKVTEKGKDVELRCDPISGHTALYWYRQSLGQGLEFLIYFQGNSAPDKSGLPSDRFSAERTGGSVSTLTIQRTQQEDSAVYLCASSLAGEVGNQPQHFGDGTRLSIL.

The CDR3 DNA follows: TGTGCCAGCAGTTTTGGGCAGCCCAACACTGAAGCTTTCTTT. Translating it yields CASSFGQPNTEAFF. The chain joins TRBV28 to TRBJ1-1, with no clear D. Germline V lookup: CDR1 MDHEN, CDR2 SYDVKM. V was pared by 3 bases and J by 2 bases, with 10 bases between. The CDR3 has 14 amino acids.

The chain recombines TRBV6-5 with TRBJ1-6; no clear D gene. V lost 0 bases to trimming and J lost 7 bases, with 10 bases between them. CDR1 and CDR2 from the germline V gene are MNHEY and SVGAGI. This CDR3 has 15 residues. The CDR3 DNA sequence: TGTGCCAGCAGTTACTCGATCCTGGGGAATTCACCCCTCCACTTT. Encoded protein: CASSYSILGNSPLHF.

The gene calls are TRBV5-6 and TRBJ1-2; no reliable D call. This CDR3 comprises 13 residues. Per germline, CDR1 SGHDT and CDR2 YYEEEE. The ends were cut back, 0 bases at V and 2 bases at J, with 5 bases in the middle. CDR3 nucleotides: TGTGCCAGCAGCTTGGACCGGAACTATGGCTACACCTTC. It specifies CASSLDRNYGYTF.